Listed below are T cell receptor beta chains from one sample, sequenced in a study of T cells in severe cutaneous drug reactions. TCRdb re-called the multiplex PCR reads; every CDR3 protein appears as one record, without DNA. The table gives about 6,600 distinct CDR3 sequences; the top ten clones make up around 29% of it. The specimen sequenced was cells from a skin blister. The source is a human donor with toxic epidermal necrolysis, a severe cutaneous drug reaction. CDR3s include the opening cysteine and the closing phenylalanine or tryptophan. The size entry is marked missing in some rows and otherwise reads once, few, many or a size class.

J | length | size | V | CDR3
TRBJ1-5 | 12 | - | TRBV19 | CATSYSNQPQHF
TRBJ2-1 | 13 | - | TRBV2 | CASRDRDSNEQFF
TRBJ2-7 | 14 | - | TRBV6-6 | CASTGQPTSYEQYF
TRBJ2-2 | 15 | - | TRBV6-6 | CASIPGRPNTGELFF
TRBJ2-1 | 14 | - | TRBV10-3 | CAISLTGSRNEQFF
TRBJ2-3 | 12 | - | TRBV9 | CASSVDAGGQYF
TRBJ2-7 | 13 | - | TRBV20-1 | CSARKTDTYEQYF
TRBJ1-2 | 13 | medium-sized | TRBV27 | CASSFGVGGGYTF
TRBJ2-7 | 16 | - | TRBV27 | CASSLAAGLSAYEQYF
TRBJ2-5 | 21 | - | TRBV11-2 | CASSWDRGRGAGKLPQETQYF
TRBJ1-4 | 11 | - | TRBV6-2/TRBV6-3 | CASSRNEKLFF
TRBJ2-7 | 14 | - | TRBV3-1 | CACSQAVDSYEQYF
TRBJ1-2 | 13 | - | TRBV7-9 | CASSFRGDYGYTF
TRBJ1-2 | 14 | - | TRBV5-6 | CASSLDVGDYGYTF
TRBJ1-2 | 12 | medium-sized | TRBV7-9 | CASSSPSGGYTF
TRBJ1-1 | 14 | - | TRBV28 | CASTLYGWDTEAFF
TRBJ1-1 | 13 | - | TRBV28 | CASSFWGGTEAFF
TRBJ2-1 | 13 | - | TRBV7-2 | CASSRGWGDEQFF
TRBJ1-1 | 14 | - | TRBV12-3/TRBV12-4 | CASSLTWGNTEAFF
TRBJ2-1 | 16 | - | TRBV28 | CASSLGPGTGVFKQFF
TRBJ1-6 | 14 | - | TRBV28 | CASSWDYGNSPLHF
TRBJ1-2 | 12 | - | TRBV29-1 | CSALGGIYGYTF
TRBJ1-2 | 14 | - | TRBV28 | CASSDGTSPGGYTF
TRBJ1-2 | 13 | - | TRBV28 | CASSLLTKGGYTF
TRBJ2-1 | 17 | - | TRBV28 | CASSLSSSGSSYNEQFF
TRBJ2-2 | 15 | - | TRBV7-7 | CASSPGQGFAGELFF
TRBJ2-7 | 15 | - | TRBV5-8 | CASSLYQLAGYEQYF
TRBJ2-7 | 15 | - | TRBV15 | CATSSVIGKTYEQYF
TRBJ2-1 | 13 | - | TRBV19 | CATGGDGYNEQFF
TRBJ1-2 | 17 | - | TRBV5-1 | CASSSTTDREGIYGYTF
TRBJ1-1 | 13 | - | TRBV28 | CASSHYPGGEAFF
TRBJ2-5 | 18 | - | TRBV11-2 | CASSSTFPGGVDQETQYF
TRBJ2-7 | 13 | - | TRBV2 | CASSDVFSYEQYF
TRBJ2-1 | 14 | - | TRBV27 | CASMGLASMNEQFF
TRBJ2-5 | 15 | - | TRBV2 | CASSDPRDLQETQYF
TRBJ2-7 | 15 | - | TRBV2 | CATLPGGGKVYEQYF
TRBJ1-1 | 13 | medium-sized | TRBV12-3/TRBV12-4 | CASSFGTGLEAFF
TRBJ2-2 | 13 | - | TRBV2 | CASSEYRTGELFF
TRBJ2-1 | 11 | - | TRBV14 | CASSQENEQFF
TRBJ1-2 | 14 | - | TRBV27 | CASSSGQGENGYTF
TRBJ1-1 | 13 | - | TRBV27 | CARTPGGDTEAFF
TRBJ2-5 | 15 | - | TRBV9 | CASSVVGTVGETQYF
TRBJ1-2 | 14 | - | TRBV28 | CASSLGPSSYGYTF
TRBJ1-1 | 11 | - | TRBV27 | CASSTPGKAFF
TRBJ2-3 | 12 | - | TRBV29-1 | CSVGGNTDTQYF
TRBJ2-1 | 15 | - | TRBV6-5 | CASSPGQHSYNEQFF
TRBJ2-7 | 11 | - | TRBV20-1 | CSASIGYEQYF
TRBJ1-5 | 14 | - | TRBV19 | CASSNYRLENPQHF